The clone carrying this TCR beta chain came up many times. The antigen remains unidentified. From germline, CDR1 is SGHVS and CDR2 FNYEAQ. V dropped 0 bases and J dropped 3 bases, with 9 bases sitting between them. The CDR3 sequence is 14 residues long. TCRdb called the reads again in MiXCR, with one record for every CDR3 protein. The sample has some 110,000 distinct CDR3 sequences, 32% seen once; the top ten hold 58%. The data originate from a study of T cell repertoires in cytomegalovirus infection. At the level of the study: Researchers turned to recently identified HLA-C-restricted CMV epitopes as well as well-studied HLA-B-restricted ones. Evidence of both CMV infection and a matching HLA type came from public TCR beta signatures. Notes on the study in general: Across the ex vivo response, the dominant clonotypes were HLA-C-restricted CMV-specific TCR beta clonotypes.

The source is a human donor in good health (CMV status not recorded). Some clones in this sample may be carry-over from other donors' samples. The V gene is TRBV7-6, the J gene TRBJ2-7; no reliable D call. Material: CD8+ T cells from cultured PBMCs, obtained from culture after CMV antigen stimulation. CDR3 DNA sequence: TGTGCCAGCAGCTTAGCGGGGTCTTTCTACGAGCAGTACTTC. Protein product: CASSLAGSFYEQYF.